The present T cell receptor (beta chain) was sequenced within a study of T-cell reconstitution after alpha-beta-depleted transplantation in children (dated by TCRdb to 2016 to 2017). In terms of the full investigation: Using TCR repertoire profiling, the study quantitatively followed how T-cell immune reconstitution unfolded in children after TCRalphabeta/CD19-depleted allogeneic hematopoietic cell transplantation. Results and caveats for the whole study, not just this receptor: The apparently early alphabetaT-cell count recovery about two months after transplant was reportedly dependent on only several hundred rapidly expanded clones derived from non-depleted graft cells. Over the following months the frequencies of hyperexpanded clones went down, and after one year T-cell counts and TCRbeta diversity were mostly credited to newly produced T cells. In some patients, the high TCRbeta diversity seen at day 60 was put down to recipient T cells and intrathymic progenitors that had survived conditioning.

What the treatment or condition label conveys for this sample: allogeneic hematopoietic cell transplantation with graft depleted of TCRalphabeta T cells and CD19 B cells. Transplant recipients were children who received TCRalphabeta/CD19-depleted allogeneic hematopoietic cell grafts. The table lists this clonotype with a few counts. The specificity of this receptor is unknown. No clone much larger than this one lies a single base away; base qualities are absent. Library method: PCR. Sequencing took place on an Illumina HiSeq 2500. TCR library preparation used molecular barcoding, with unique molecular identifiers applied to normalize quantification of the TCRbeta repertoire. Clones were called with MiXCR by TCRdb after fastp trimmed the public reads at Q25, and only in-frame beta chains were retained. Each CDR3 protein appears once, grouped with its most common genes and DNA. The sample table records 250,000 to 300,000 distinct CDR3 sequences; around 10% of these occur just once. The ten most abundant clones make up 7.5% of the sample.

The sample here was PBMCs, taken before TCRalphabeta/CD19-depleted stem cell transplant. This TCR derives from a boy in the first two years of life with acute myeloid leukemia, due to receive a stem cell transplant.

In nucleotides, the sequence is TGTGCCAGCAGTGAAGACAGGGGATACACAGATACGCAGTATTTT. Its amino acids are CASSEDRGYTDTQYF. The rearranged chain carries TRBV12-3 or TRBV12-4 and TRBJ2-3, with TRBD1 identical over 8 junction bases. The CDR3 goes from the cysteine to the phenylalanine over 15 residues. Only CDR3 DNA is held: 45 bases, read in frame from base 1. After removal of 5 bases from V and 2 bases from J, the junction retains 6 bases not matched to a gene.